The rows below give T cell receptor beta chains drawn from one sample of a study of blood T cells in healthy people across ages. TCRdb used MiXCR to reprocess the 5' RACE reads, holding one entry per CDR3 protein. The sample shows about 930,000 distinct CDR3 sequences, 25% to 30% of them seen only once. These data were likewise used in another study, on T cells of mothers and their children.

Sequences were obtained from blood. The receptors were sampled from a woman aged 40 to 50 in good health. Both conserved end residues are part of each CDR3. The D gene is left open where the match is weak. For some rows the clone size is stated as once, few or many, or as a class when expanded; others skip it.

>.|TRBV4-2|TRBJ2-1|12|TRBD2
TGTGCCAGCAGCTCAGGACTAGCGGGGCAGTTCTTC
CASSSGLAGQFF
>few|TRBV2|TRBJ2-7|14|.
TGTGCCAGCAATCCCGACAGAACCCTATACGAGCAGTACTTC
CASNPDRTLYEQYF
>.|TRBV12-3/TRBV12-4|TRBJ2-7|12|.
TGTGCCAGCAGTTTTTGGACGTCCGAGCAGTACTTC
CASSFWTSEQYF
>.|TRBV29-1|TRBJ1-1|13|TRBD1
TGCAGTTCGACAGGGGGAAGTAGCACTGAAGCTTTCTTT
CSSTGGSSTEAFF
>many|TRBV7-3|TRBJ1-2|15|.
TGTGCCAGCAGCAGACAAGGGGGACTTAACTATGGCTACACCTTC
CASSRQGGLNYGYTF
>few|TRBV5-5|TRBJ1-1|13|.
TGTGCCAGCAGCTTTTCGGGACACCAAGAAGCTTTCTTT
CASSFSGHQEAFF
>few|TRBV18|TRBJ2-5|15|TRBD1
TGTGCCAGCTCACCCCGGGACAGGGGATATGAGACCCAGTACTTC
CASSPRDRGYETQYF
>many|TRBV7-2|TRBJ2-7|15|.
TGTGCCAGCAGCTTAAACGGTCCCGGACCCTACGAGCAGTACTTC
CASSLNGPGPYEQYF
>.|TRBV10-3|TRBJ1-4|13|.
TGTGCCATCAGGGGGGGGGCTAATGAAAAACTGTTTTTT
CAIRGGANEKLFF
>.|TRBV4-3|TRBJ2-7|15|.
TGCGCCAGCAGCCTTTCGGGGACGGACCCCTACGAGCAGTACTTC
CASSLSGTDPYEQYF
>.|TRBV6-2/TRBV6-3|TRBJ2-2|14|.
TGTGCCAGCAGGTACTCGCCCTTTGCCGGGGAGCTGTTTTTT
CASRYSPFAGELFF
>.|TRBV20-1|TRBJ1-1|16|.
TGCAGTGCTAGAGAAAGTCACAGTGGATGGAACACTGAAGCTTTCTTT
CSARESHSGWNTEAFF
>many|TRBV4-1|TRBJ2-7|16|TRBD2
TGCGCCAGCAGCCAAGGGCCTAGCGGGGGCGTCCTGGGGCAGTACTTC
CASSQGPSGGVLGQYF
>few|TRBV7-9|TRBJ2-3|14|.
TGTGCCAGCAGCCCAGAAGGGAACACAGATACGCAGTATTTT
CASSPEGNTDTQYF
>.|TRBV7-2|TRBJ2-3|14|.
TGTGCCAGCAGCCGCACTACTAGCACAGATACGCAGTATTTT
CASSRTTSTDTQYF
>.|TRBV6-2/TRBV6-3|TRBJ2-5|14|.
TGTGCCAGCAGCACCGCCGGGAGCTACAATGAGCAGTACTTC
CASSTAGSYNEQYF